Listed here are 32 T cell receptor beta chains from one sample, sequenced in a study of T cells in Graves' hyperthyroidism and ophthalmopathy. Regions amplified from RNA transcripts were the TCR beta CDR3 regions. TCR CDR3 regions were first amplified by RT-PCR with HTBI primers. TCRdb recomputed calls from the multiplex PCR reads with MiXCR, one row per CDR3 protein. Counted here are 700,000 or so distinct CDR3 sequences, around 17% occurring once; the ten biggest clones make up over 7.5%. The source material was blood. The receptor source for this set is a man between 18 and 29 years old with Graves' hyperthyroidism.

In its sample, this clonotype was seen a few times. This sequence joins TRBV12-3 or TRBV12-4 and TRBJ1-3; no clear D. The CDR3 length is 14 residues. Between the trimmed V and J ends, which lost 7 bases and 2 bases, there was a span of 12 bases. CDR3 DNA: TGTGCCAGCACTCGGGAGGCCACTGGAAACACCATATATTTT. Encoded protein: CASTREATGNTIYF.

This clonotype was recorded many times. CDR3 sequence (DNA): TGTGCCAGTAGTACTCCCCGTGGGACTAGCGTCGGGAATGAGCAGTTCTTC. Translating it yields CASSTPRGTSVGNEQFF. This chain connects TRBV19 to TRBJ2-1, with TRBD2 matching over 10 bases. The CDR3 covers 17 residues. The germline V gene encodes CDR1 LNHDA and CDR2 SQIVND (reference sequence). J was trimmed by 7 bases and V by 4 bases; bases with no gene match: 13.

This clonotype was seen more than once but under ten times. J is TRBJ2-1 and V is TRBV12-3 or TRBV12-4, with 7 bases lining up with TRBD1. The CDR3 consists of 16 residues. The ends lost 5 bases at V and 2 bases at J; junction bases unmatched: 9. CDR3 residues: CASSPRQGSTYNEQFF. CDR3 bases: TGTGCCAGCAGTCCTCGACAGGGATCCACCTACAATGAGCAGTTCTTC.

This clonotype occurred a few times. The chain joins TRBV6-6 to TRBJ2-7; 11 bases are a match to TRBD2. Losses at the gene ends were 0 bases for V and 5 bases for J; bases not matched to a gene: 6. The CDR3 length is 16 residues. In germline, CDR1 is MNHNY, CDR2 SVGAGI (reference sequence). CDR3 residues: CASSYSQLAGDHEQYF. The CDR3 coding sequence is TGTGCCAGCAGTTACTCCCAACTAGCGGGAGATCACGAGCAGTACTTC.

Concerning this clonotype itself: One end of the junction varies from germline; a read error may be responsible. The chain carries TRBV3-1 and TRBJ1-1; TRBD1 matches 9 bases. Germline CDR1 is LGHDT and CDR2 is YNNKEL (reference sequence). The CDR3 consists of 13 residues. The CDR3 DNA reads TGTGCCAGCGGGACAGGGTGGAACGCTGAAGCTTTCTTT. Its translation is CASGTGWNAEAFF.

This clonotype was counted ten times or more. This chain uses TRBV18 with TRBJ1-1, with 7 positions matching TRBD1. Germline V gives CDR1 KGHSH, CDR2 LQKENI. The CDR3 has 17 residues. The junction had 11 bases not matched to a gene; V was cut back by 4 bases and J by 0 bases. CDR3 DNA sequence: TGTGCCAGCTCACTGAGACAGGGCGGATTCATGAACACTGAAGCTTTCTTT. Translating gives CASSLRQGGFMNTEAFF.

This chain links TRBV10-3 with TRBJ1-1; 8 bases line up with TRBD1. CDR3 length equals 14 residues. Unmatched junction bases numbered 7, after V lost 2 bases and J lost 8 bases. The germline gives CDR1 ENHRY, CDR2 SYGVKD. In DNA, the CDR3 is TGTGCCATCAGTGAGACTACAGGGGGTGGGGAAGCTTTCTTT. Protein product: CAISETTGGGEAFF.

This clonotype was recorded many times. The chain uses TRBV2 and TRBJ2-2; D call uncertain. V dropped 4 bases and J dropped 2 bases, with 5 bases sitting between them. Germline loops: CDR1 SNHLY, CDR2 FYNNEI. This CDR3 region has 13 residues. In DNA, the CDR3 is TGTGCCAGCAGTGGACAAAACACCGGGGAGCTGTTTTTT. Translating gives CASSGQNTGELFF. The full variable domain, completed using reference TRBV2 and TRBJ2-2, is EPEVTQTPSHQVTQMGQEVILRCVPISNHLYFYWYRQILGQKVEFLVSFYNNEISEKSEIFDDQFSVERPDGSNFTLKIRSTKLEDSAMYFCASSGQNTGELFFGEGSRLTVL.

This clonotype was picked up a small number of times. The chain couples TRBV18 to TRBJ2-5; 10 bases agree with TRBD1. The CDR3 is 15 amino acids. Trimming removed 2 bases from V and 5 bases from J; junction bases left unmatched: 5. The germline V gene has CDR1 KGHSH and CDR2 LQKENI. The CDR3 nucleotides read TGTGCCAGCTCACCAATCGACAGGGGGCTGGAGACCCAGTACTTC. Encoded protein: CASSPIDRGLETQYF.

The gene calls are TRBV10-3 and TRBJ1-5; the match to TRBD1 covers 7 bases. The CDR3 spans 15 residues. Germline V gives CDR1 ENHRY, CDR2 SYGVKD. After removal of 4 bases from V and 7 bases from J, the junction contained 10 bases not matched to a gene. The CDR3, as DNA: TGTGCCATCAGTGGGGGCAGGGGGGCCGGGCAGCCCCAGCATTTT. Protein: CAISGGRGAGQPQHF.

The rearrangement uses TRBV28 and TRBJ2-7; 9 bases map to TRBD1. Germline CDR1 is MDHEN and CDR2 is SYDVKM. CDR3 length: 14 amino acids. Germline trimming cut 3 bases from V and 4 bases from J; bases unmatched to any gene: 4. CDR3 loop: CASSLGQGMYEQYF. The DNA of the CDR3 is TGTGCCAGCAGTTTGGGACAGGGTATGTACGAGCAGTACTTC.

This chain uses TRBV5-4 with TRBJ2-3; D might be TRBD2 (6 bases). Trimming took off 6 bases at V and 6 bases at J, with 20 bases between the two ends. Germline lookup yields CDR1 SGHNT and CDR2 YYREEE (reference sequence). CDR3 length: 15 amino acids. CDR3 sequence reads: CASTTPLGRSDTQYF. The DNA for the CDR3 is TGTGCCAGCACGACCCCCCTCGGGAGAAGCGATACGCAGTATTTT.

The chain links TRBV19 to TRBJ1-4; TRBD1 is a possible D gene (5 bases). V shed 7 bases and J shed 10 bases, with 10 bases lying between them. Germline assignment: CDR1 LNHDA and CDR2 SQIVND (reference sequence). The CDR3 extends over 11 amino acids. In nucleotides, the CDR3 is TGTGCCAGTACCCCTGGGGGAAAACTGTTTTTT. This gives the protein CASTPGGKLFF.

The chain uses TRBV4-1 and TRBJ2-1; 9 bases align to TRBD2. This CDR3 spans 16 amino acids. From germline, CDR1 is MGHRA and CDR2 YSYEKL. Unmatched junction bases numbered 6, after V lost 0 bases and J lost 6 bases. The CDR3 DNA reads as TGCGCCAGCAGCCAAGATTTTAGCGGGAGAGTCAATGAGCAGTTCTTC. This translates into CASSQDFSGRVNEQFF.

The chain joins TRBV20-1 to TRBJ2-7, with 7 positions matching TRBD2. The CDR3 contains 15 residues. CDR1 is DFQATT, CDR2 SNEGSKA, per germline (reference sequence). V lost 1 base, J lost 4 bases, and 10 bases stayed unmatched. The CDR3 bases are TGCAGTGCTAGAGGTAGTAGCGGGCCTTATTACGAGCAGTACTTC. Amino acid sequence: CSARGSSGPYYEQYF.

This clonotype was counted at least ten times. This chain links TRBV20-1 with TRBJ2-3; 12 bases match TRBD2. Germline CDR1 reads DFQATT; CDR2 reads SNEGSKA (reference sequence). There are 15 residues in the CDR3. J was trimmed by 2 bases and V by 3 bases; bases with no gene match: 3. In nucleotides, the CDR3 is TGCAGTGCTAGGAGACTAGCGGGAGACACAGATACGCAGTATTTT. This codes for CSARRLAGDTDTQYF.

The rearrangement uses TRBV12-3 or TRBV12-4 and TRBJ1-5, with a possible D match to TRBD1 (6 bases). V dropped 4 bases and J dropped 4 bases, with 11 bases sitting between them. The CDR3 spans 14 residues. The CDR3 protein is CASSYRANNQPQHF. DNA of the CDR3: TGTGCCAGCAGTTACAGGGCCAATAATCAGCCCCAGCATTTT.

This clonotype has a handful of counts. A read error may account for a junction end that differs from germline. CDR3 in amino acids: CASSSLGEAGVGNGQFF. Written as DNA, the CDR3 is TGTGCCAGCAGTTCCCTAGGTGAAGCGGGAGTGGGAAATGGGCAGTTCTTC. This chain uses TRBV6-1 with TRBJ2-1, with 8 positions matching TRBD2. The CDR3 length is 17 residues. Germline V lookup: CDR1 MNHNS, CDR2 SASEGT.

CDR3: CASSVHTAQETQYF. In DNA form, the CDR3 reads TGTGCCAGCAGCGTACATACTGCGCAAGAGACCCAGTACTTC. V and J are TRBV9 and TRBJ2-5; D unclear. Germline-derived CDR1 and CDR2 are SGDLS and YYNGEE. V was clipped by 1 base and J by 2 bases, with 9 bases between them. This CDR3 is built from 14 residues.

There are many counts of this clonotype. Here the CDR3 DNA reads TGTGCCAGCAGCTTCGGATCCCTGACAGGGGTGGGTGAGCAGTACTTC. Amino acids: CASSFGSLTGVGEQYF. This rearrangement joins TRBV7-9 to TRBJ2-7; TRBD1 agrees at 8 bases. The CDR3 is 16 amino acids. V lost 3 bases, J lost 7 bases, and 14 bases stayed unmatched. CDR1 SEHNR and CDR2 FQNEAQ come from the germline V gene (reference sequence).

This clonotype appeared a few times. The chain recombines TRBV5-1 with TRBJ2-1, with 14 bases that match TRBD2. Looked up from germline, CDR1 is SGHRS and CDR2 is YFSETQ. J lost 2 bases, V lost 4 bases, and 5 bases had no gene match. The CDR3 consists of 17 residues. The CDR3 sequence is CASSPGLAGGAYNEQFF. The CDR3 bases are TGCGCCAGCAGCCCCGGACTAGCGGGGGGAGCCTACAATGAGCAGTTCTTC.

The chain is built from TRBV15 and TRBJ2-3, with 7 bases that match TRBD1. Germline CDR1 reads LNHNV; CDR2 reads YYDKDF (reference sequence). With 9 bases clipped from V and 0 bases from J, the junction kept 0 bases outside the gene matches. CDR3 length equals 12 residues. DNA for the CDR3: TGTGCCACGACAGGGAGCACAGATACGCAGTATTTT. Translating it yields CATTGSTDTQYF.

A few counts support this clonotype. This chain uses TRBV27 with TRBJ2-5; D is perhaps TRBD2 (6 bases). The CDR3 totals 15 residues. Trimming took off 8 bases at V and 5 bases at J, with 21 bases between the two ends. CDR1 and CDR2 from the germline V gene are MNHEY and SMNVEV (reference sequence). CDR3 nucleotides: TGTGCCAGCGGCGGGGTGTTTGATGGGGGGGAGACCCAGTACTTC. Its translation is CASGGVFDGGETQYF.

The chain employs TRBV27 and TRBJ2-1; no clear D gene. This CDR3 has 13 residues. CDR1 and CDR2 (germline): MNHEY, SMNVEV (reference sequence). Trimming left V 6 bases short and J 10 bases short, with 16 bases between. The CDR3 sequence is CASSPPLRQEQFF. The CDR3 bases are TGTGCCAGCAGCCCCCCGTTAAGACAAGAGCAGTTCTTC.

The chain employs TRBV28 and TRBJ2-7, with 7 bases identical to TRBD2. CDR3 length: 15 residues. Germline V CDR1 and CDR2: MDHEN, SYDVKM. V shed 3 bases and J 4 bases; nucleotides not matched to a gene: 9. The CDR3 region is CASSFSPGGWYEQYF. The CDR3 DNA reads as TGTGCCAGCAGTTTTAGCCCCGGGGGGTGGTACGAGCAGTACTTC.

This clonotype was recorded a few times. V usage is TRBV28 and J usage is TRBJ2-5, with 7 bases aligning to TRBD2. This CDR3 region has 15 residues. CDR1 MDHEN and CDR2 SYDVKM come from the germline V gene. Trimming removed 0 bases from V and 2 bases from J; junction bases left unmatched: 3. The CDR3 loop reads CASSLWQRGQETQYF. CDR3 in DNA: TGTGCCAGCAGTTTATGGCAGCGGGGACAAGAGACCCAGTACTTC.

In this sample, this clonotype turned up a few times. The rearrangement links TRBV25-1 to TRBJ1-3; a weak D match, TRBD1 (6 bases). Germline V gene data show CDR1 as MGHDK and CDR2 as SYGVNS. V lost 3 bases and J lost 2, with 8 bases in between. The CDR3 runs 14 residues. Here the CDR3 reads CASSEGGPGNTIYF. In DNA form, the CDR3 reads TGTGCCAGCAGTGAGGGGGGCCCTGGAAACACCATATATTTT.

This clonotype showed up many times. This chain's CDR3 is CASSLGTVSPYEQYF. The CDR3 DNA is TGTGCCAGCAGTTTAGGGACAGTTTCCCCCTACGAGCAGTACTTC. The chain employs TRBV28 and TRBJ2-7, with 7 bases identical to TRBD1. After removal of 2 bases from V and 2 bases from J, the junction contained 6 bases not matched to a gene. Germline-derived CDR1 and CDR2 are MDHEN and SYDVKM. This CDR3 contains 15 residues.

This clonotype appeared many times. This chain joins TRBV27 and TRBJ2-7; tentative D call: TRBD1 (6 bases). The CDR3 totals 16 residues. Deletions cut 6 bases from V and 2 bases from J, with 20 bases between. Germline V gene data show CDR1 as MNHEY and CDR2 as SMNVEV (reference sequence). In DNA form, the CDR3 reads TGTGCCAGCAGCCTGACCCCGGGACATCGTACCTACGAGCAGTACTTC. Translated, it gives CASSLTPGHRTYEQYF.

This chain connects TRBV25-1 to TRBJ2-3; D is ambiguous. This CDR3 contains 13 residues. CDR1 MGHDK and CDR2 SYGVNS come from the germline V gene. V was pared by 5 bases and J by 2 bases, with 8 bases between. The CDR3 bases are TGTGCCAGCAGTCCCTCTACCACAGATACGCAGTATTTT. Its translation is CASSPSTTDTQYF.

This clonotype was detected many times. The V and J genes are TRBV20-1 and TRBJ1-2; the D is unclear. This CDR3 spans 12 amino acids. Trimming took 3 bases from V and 6 from J, leaving 11 bases between them. The germline gives CDR1 DFQATT, CDR2 SNEGSKA (reference sequence). The CDR3 reads CSASRQVDGYTF. As DNA, the CDR3 is TGCAGTGCTAGCCGCCAAGTTGATGGCTACACCTTC.

This clonotype was counted ten times or more. The chain couples TRBV7-8 to TRBJ2-7, with 13 bases aligning to TRBD2. Germline V gives CDR1 SGHVS, CDR2 FQNEAQ. Losses at the gene ends were 5 bases for V and 6 bases for J; bases not matched to a gene: 13. CDR3 size: 17 residues. The CDR3 DNA sequence: TGTGCCAGCAGCCCGTGGCCTACTAGCGGGAGGGCCGCCGAGCAGTACTTC. It yields the protein CASSPWPTSGRAAEQYF.